These T cell receptor beta chains were read from a single sample in a study of blood T cell repertoires in COVID-19. Repertoires were generated with immunoSEQ multiplex PCR, while TCRdb's copy carries only in-frame clones and drops some. The sample lists some 110,000 clones; roughly 86% were seen once. The source material was peripheral blood. Receptor source: a man in his forties with acute or convalescent COVID-19. Each CDR3 is given with its conserved first and last residue. The D gene is left open where the match is weak. Rows may omit the clone size; those that give it use once, few, many or a size class.

j_call,v_call,d_call,clone_size,cdr3_nt,cdr3_aa
TRBJ1-4,TRBV4-3,-,-,TGCGCCAGCAGCCATAATCCTAGAGGGGAAAAACTGTTTTTT,CASSHNPRGEKLFF
TRBJ2-7,TRBV5-5,-,-,TGTGCCAGCAGCCTCGGGACTCAAAGCTCCTACGAGCAGTACTTC,CASSLGTQSSYEQYF
TRBJ1-1,TRBV6-5,TRBD1,-,TGTGCCAGCAGTTACGCGGGACAGCTGAACACTGAAGCTTTCTTT,CASSYAGQLNTEAFF
TRBJ1-6,TRBV7-9,TRBD1,-,TGTGCCAGCAGAAACGGACAGGGCACTTCTTCACCCCTCCACTTT,CASRNGQGTSSPLHF
TRBJ1-3,TRBV30,-,-,TGTGCCTGGAGTGTCATCTCTGGAAACACCATATATTTT,CAWSVISGNTIYF
TRBJ2-3,TRBV12-3/TRBV12-4,-,once,TGTGCCAGCAGGTCCGGGACTGTATATACGCAGTATTTT,CASRSGTVYTQYF
TRBJ2-5,TRBV7-2,-,-,TGTGCCAGCAGCTTAGGAGGCAGGGCGGAGACCCAGTACTTC,CASSLGGRAETQYF
TRBJ1-3,TRBV30,-,-,TGTGCCTGGATTAAAGGAAACACCATATATTTT,CAWIKGNTIYF
TRBJ2-1,TRBV30,-,-,TGTGCCTGGAGTGTAGGCAGGGCCAATGAGCAGTTCTTC,CAWSVGRANEQFF
TRBJ1-1,TRBV19,-,few,TGTGCCAGTAGTCACCGGGGGGGGAGCACTGAAGCTTTCTTT,CASSHRGGSTEAFF
TRBJ2-1,TRBV27,TRBD2,-,TGTGCCAGCAGTCCGATACCGGGACTAGGCTCCTACAATGAGCAGTTCTTC,CASSPIPGLGSYNEQFF
TRBJ1-2,TRBV5-4,-,-,TGTGCCAGCAGACCCGAACAGGGAAGGTATGGCTACACCTTC,CASRPEQGRYGYTF
TRBJ2-5,TRBV18,-,once,TGTGCCAGCTCACCACCGCAGGACAATAAAGAGACCCAGTACTTC,CASSPPQDNKETQYF
TRBJ1-1,TRBV6-5,-,once,TGTGCCAGCAGCCTCAGTCTCCCCACGAACACTGAAGCTTTCTTT,CASSLSLPTNTEAFF
TRBJ2-7,TRBV7-8,TRBD1,-,TGTGCCAGCAGCTTAGCCCAGGGGGCATTATCGAACGAGCAGTACTTC,CASSLAQGALSNEQYF
TRBJ2-2,TRBV5-1,TRBD1,-,TGCGCCAGCAGCTTGGAATTGGCAGGGGGCGACACCGGGGAGCTGTTTTTT,CASSLELAGGDTGELFF
TRBJ2-1,TRBV27,TRBD2,-,TGTGCCAGCACCCCTTCTAGCGGAACCTACAATGAGCAGTTCTTC,CASTPSSGTYNEQFF
TRBJ1-1,TRBV5-1,-,-,TGCGCCAGCAGCATTGACACCCAGAACGCTGAAGCTTTCTTT,CASSIDTQNAEAFF
TRBJ1-5,TRBV30,-,-,TGTGCCTGGAGTGTAACGGGCAATCAGCCCCAGCATTTT,CAWSVTGNQPQHF
TRBJ1-2,TRBV27,TRBD1,few,TGTGCCAGCAGTTGGGGACAGTCCTATGGCTACACCTTC,CASSWGQSYGYTF
TRBJ2-7,TRBV23-1,-,-,TGCGCCAGCAGGGAACAGCGGCAAACCTACGAGCAGTACTTC,CASREQRQTYEQYF
TRBJ1-2,TRBV19,TRBD1,-,TGTGCCAGTAGTCCCCGACAGGGGAACTATGGCTACACCTTC,CASSPRQGNYGYTF
TRBJ2-6,TRBV18,-,-,TGTGCCAGCTCACCAATAAACTCTGGGGCCAACGTCCTGACTTTC,CASSPINSGANVLTF
TRBJ2-1,TRBV7-9,-,-,TGTGCCAGCAGCTTATTCGGTGAGCAGTTCTTC,CASSLFGEQFF
TRBJ1-4,TRBV30,TRBD1,-,TGTGCCGGGACAGGGCTAGGGTCTAATGAAAAACTGTTTTTT,CAGTGLGSNEKLFF
TRBJ1-2,TRBV3-1/TRBV3-2,-,-,TGTGCCAGCAGCCAGGCGGGCAATTACTATGGCTACACCTTC,CASSQAGNYYGYTF